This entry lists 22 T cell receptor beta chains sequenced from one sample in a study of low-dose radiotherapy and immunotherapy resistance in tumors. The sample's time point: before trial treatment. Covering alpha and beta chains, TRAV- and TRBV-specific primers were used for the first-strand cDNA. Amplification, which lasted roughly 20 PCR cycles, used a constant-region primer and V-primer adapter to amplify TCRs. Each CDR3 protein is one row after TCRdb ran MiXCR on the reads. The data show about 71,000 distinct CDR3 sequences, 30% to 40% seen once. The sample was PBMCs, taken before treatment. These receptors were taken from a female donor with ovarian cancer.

The CDR3 DNA follows: TGTGCCAGCAGCCGATCGACTAGCGGAACGAACACCGGGGAGCTGTTTTTT. Translating it yields CASSRSTSGTNTGELFF. The genes are TRBV7-9 and TRBJ2-2, with TRBD2 matching over 9 bases. V gave up 5 bases and J gave up 0 bases; unmatched junction bases: 7. This CDR3 has 17 amino acids. Germline CDR1 SEHNR, CDR2 FQNEAQ (reference sequence).

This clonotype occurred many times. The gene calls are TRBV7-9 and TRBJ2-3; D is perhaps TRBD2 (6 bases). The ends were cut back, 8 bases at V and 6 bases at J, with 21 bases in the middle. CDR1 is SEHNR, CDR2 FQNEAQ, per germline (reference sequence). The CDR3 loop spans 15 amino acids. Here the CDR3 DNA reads TGTGCCAGCGCCTCCGGGACTCCAAGTCGGGATACGCAGTATTTT. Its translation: CASASGTPSRDTQYF.

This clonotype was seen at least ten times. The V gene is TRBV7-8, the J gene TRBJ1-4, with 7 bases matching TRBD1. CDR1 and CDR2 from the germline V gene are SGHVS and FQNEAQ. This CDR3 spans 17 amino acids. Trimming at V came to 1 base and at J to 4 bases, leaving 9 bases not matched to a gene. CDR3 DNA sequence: TGTGCCAGCAGCTTAGTGGGCTACGGGACAGTTAATGAAAAACTGTTTTTT. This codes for CASSLVGYGTVNEKLFF.

In DNA, the CDR3 is TGTGCCAGCAGCCAAGATAGTCTAGCGGGAGCGCCCGGCACAGATACGCAGTATTTT. This gives the protein CASSQDSLAGAPGTDTQYF. The chain is built from TRBV4-2 and TRBJ2-3; 10 bases match TRBD2. V dropped 0 bases and J dropped 1; count of bases not matched to a gene: 10. Germline assignment: CDR1 LGHNA and CDR2 YNFKEQ. The CDR3 has 19 residues.

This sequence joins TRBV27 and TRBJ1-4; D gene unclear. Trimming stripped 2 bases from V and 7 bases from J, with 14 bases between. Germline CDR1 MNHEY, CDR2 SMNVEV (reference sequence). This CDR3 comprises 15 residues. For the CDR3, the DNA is TGTGCCAGCAGTTTACTCTCGGTTTCGGTTGAAAAACTGTTTTTT. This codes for CASSLLSVSVEKLFF.

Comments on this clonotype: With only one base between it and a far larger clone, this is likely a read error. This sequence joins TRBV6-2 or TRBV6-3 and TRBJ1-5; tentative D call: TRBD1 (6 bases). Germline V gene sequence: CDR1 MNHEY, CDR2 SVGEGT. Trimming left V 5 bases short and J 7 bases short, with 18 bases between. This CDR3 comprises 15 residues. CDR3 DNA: TGTGCCAGCAGTGCCGGGACAAGGGTCACCCAGCCCCAGCATTTT. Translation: CASSAGTRVTQPQHF.

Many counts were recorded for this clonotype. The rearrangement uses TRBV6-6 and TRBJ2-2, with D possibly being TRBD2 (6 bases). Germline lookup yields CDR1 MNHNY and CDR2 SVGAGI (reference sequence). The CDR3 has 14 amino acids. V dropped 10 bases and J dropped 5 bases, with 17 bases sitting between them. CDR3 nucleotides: TGTGCCATGTCTCGGGGCAGCGGGACCGGGGAGCTGTTTTTT. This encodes CAMSRGSGTGELFF.

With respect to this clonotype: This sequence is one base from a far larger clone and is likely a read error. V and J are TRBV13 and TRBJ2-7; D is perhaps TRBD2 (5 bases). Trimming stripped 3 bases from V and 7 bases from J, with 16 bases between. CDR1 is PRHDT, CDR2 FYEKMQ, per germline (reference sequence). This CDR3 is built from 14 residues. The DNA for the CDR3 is TGTGCCAGCAGCTTCCGGGATCCCTACAATGAGCAGTACTTC. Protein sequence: CASSFRDPYNEQYF.

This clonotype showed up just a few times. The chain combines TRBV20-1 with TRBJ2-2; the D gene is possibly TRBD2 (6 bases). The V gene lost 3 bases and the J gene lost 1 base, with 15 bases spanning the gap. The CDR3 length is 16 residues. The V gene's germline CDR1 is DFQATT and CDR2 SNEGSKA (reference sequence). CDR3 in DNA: TGCAGTGCTAGGTCCGGCCTAGCGCTGAACACCGGGGAGCTGTTTTTT. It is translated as CSARSGLALNTGELFF.

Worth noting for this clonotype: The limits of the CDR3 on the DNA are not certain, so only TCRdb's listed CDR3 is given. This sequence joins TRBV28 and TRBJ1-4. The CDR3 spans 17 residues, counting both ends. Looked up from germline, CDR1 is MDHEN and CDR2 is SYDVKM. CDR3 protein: CASSLGTEVENEKLFFF.

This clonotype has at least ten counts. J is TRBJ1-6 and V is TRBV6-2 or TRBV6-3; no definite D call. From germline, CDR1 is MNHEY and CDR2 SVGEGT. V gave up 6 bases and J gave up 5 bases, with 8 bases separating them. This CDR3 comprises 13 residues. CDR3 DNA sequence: TGTGCCAGCAGGACACGGGATAATTCACCCCTCCACTTT. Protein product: CASRTRDNSPLHF.

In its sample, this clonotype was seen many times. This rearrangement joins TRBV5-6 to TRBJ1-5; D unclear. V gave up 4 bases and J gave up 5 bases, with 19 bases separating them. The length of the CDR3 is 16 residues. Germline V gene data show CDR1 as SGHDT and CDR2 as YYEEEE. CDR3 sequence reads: CASSKTVGPRDQPQHF. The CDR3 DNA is TGTGCCAGCAGCAAAACGGTCGGGCCGAGGGATCAGCCCCAGCATTTT. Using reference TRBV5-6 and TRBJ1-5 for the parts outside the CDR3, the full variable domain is DAGVTQSPTHLIKTRGQQVTLRCSPKSGHDTVSWYQQALGQGPQFIFQYYEEEERQRGNFPDRFSGHQFPNYSSELNVNALLLGDSALYLCASSKTVGPRDQPQHFGDGTRLSIL.

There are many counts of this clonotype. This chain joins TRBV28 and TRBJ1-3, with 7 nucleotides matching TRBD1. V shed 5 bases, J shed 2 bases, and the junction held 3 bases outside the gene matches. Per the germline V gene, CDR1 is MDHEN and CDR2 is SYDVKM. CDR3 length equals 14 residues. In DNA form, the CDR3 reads TGTGCCAGCAGTATCGGACAGGCTGGAAACACCATATATTTT. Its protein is CASSIGQAGNTIYF.

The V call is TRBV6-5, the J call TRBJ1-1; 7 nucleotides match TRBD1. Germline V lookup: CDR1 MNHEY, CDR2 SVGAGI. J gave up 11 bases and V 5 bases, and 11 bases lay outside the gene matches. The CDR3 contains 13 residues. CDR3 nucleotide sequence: TGTGCCAGCAGTGACCGGGACAGAAGTTATGCTTTCTTT. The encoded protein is CASSDRDRSYAFF.

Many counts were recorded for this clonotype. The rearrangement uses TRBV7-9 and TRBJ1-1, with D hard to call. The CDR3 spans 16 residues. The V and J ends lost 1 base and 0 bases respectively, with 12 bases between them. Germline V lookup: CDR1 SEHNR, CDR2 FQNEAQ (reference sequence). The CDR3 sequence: CASSLDGVRMNTEAFF. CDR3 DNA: TGTGCCAGCAGCTTAGATGGGGTCAGGATGAACACTGAAGCTTTCTTT.

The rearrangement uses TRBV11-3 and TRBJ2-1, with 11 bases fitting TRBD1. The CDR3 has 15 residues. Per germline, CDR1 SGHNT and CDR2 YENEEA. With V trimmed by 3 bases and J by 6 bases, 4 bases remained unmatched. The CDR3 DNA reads TGTGCCAGCAGCTTCCCCGGGACAGGGGGCAATGAGCAGTTCTTC. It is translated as CASSFPGTGGNEQFF.

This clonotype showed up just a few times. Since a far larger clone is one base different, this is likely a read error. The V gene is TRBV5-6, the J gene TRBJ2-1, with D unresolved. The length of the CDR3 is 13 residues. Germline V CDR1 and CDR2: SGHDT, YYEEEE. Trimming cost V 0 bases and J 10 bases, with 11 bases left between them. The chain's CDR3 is CASSLGILYEQFF. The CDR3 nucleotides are TGTGCCAGCAGCTTGGGGATCCTCTACGAGCAGTTCTTC.

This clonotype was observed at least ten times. Here the CDR3 DNA reads TGTGCCAGCAGCTCCCAAGGATCGGGCACAGATACGCAGTATTTT. Protein product: CASSSQGSGTDTQYF. The rearrangement uses TRBV7-3 and TRBJ2-3; D remains ambiguous. Trimming shortened V by 4 bases and J by 1 base, and 12 bases separated the two germline ends. Germline V gene lookup returns CDR1 SGHTA and CDR2 FQGTGA. The length of the CDR3 is 15 residues.

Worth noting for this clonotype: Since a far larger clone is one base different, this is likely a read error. The CDR3 sequence is CAISLAGGPDTQYF. CDR3 in DNA: TGTGCCATCAGTTTAGCGGGAGGGCCAGATACGCAGTATTTT. This chain connects TRBV10-3 to TRBJ2-3, with 11 bases identical to TRBD2. This CDR3 comprises 14 residues. Germline-derived CDR1 and CDR2 are ENHRY and SYGVKD. V dropped 5 bases and J dropped 4; count of bases not matched to a gene: 2.

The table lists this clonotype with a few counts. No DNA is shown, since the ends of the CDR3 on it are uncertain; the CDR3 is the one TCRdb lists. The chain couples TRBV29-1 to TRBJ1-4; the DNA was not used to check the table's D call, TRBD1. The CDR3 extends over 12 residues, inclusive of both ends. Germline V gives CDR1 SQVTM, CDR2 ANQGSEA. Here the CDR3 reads CSGGTREKLFFF.

The CDR3 DNA follows: TGTGCCAGCAGCGCCAGGGAACTGGCTGAAGCTTTCTTT. Translation: CASSARELAEAFF. The V call is TRBV9, the J call TRBJ1-1; D perhaps matches TRBD1 (5 bases). Germline V gives CDR1 SGDLS, CDR2 YYNGEE. The CDR3 has 13 amino acids. The germline V and J ends were trimmed by 3 bases and 6 bases, with 12 bases remaining between them. Together with reference TRBV9 and TRBJ1-1, the CDR3 gives the full variable domain: DSGVTQTPKHLITATGQRVTLRCSPRSGDLSVYWYQQSLDQGLQFLIQYYNGEERAKGNILERFSAQQFPDLHSELNLSSLELGDSALYFCASSARELAEAFFGQGTRLTVV.

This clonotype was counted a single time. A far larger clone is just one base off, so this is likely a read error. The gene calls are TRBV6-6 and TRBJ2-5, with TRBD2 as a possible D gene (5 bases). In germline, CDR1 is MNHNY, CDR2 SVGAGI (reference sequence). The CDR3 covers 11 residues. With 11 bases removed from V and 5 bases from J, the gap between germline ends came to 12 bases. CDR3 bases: TGTGCCGGCATAAGAGGGGAGACCCAGTACTTC. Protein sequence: CAGIRGETQYF.